This T cell receptor beta chain was identified in a study of CD8 T cells in Susac syndrome. Healthy donors served as age- and sex-matched controls. When the RNA was reverse transcribed, random hexamers were used with an input of roughly 0.45 to 1 ug. Amplification of TCR beta CDR3 was carried out by immunoSEQ multiplex PCR, which covered 54 Vbeta and 13 Jbeta segments. TCRdb re-derived calls from the immunoSEQ multiplex PCR reads in MiXCR, one entry per CDR3 protein. The table records about 200,000 distinct CDR3 sequences, roughly 94% of them present only once. This receptor was identified in a human donor in good health. The material sequenced was CD4+ T cells from PBMCs.

The CDR3 region is CSVDHRGNEQFF. As DNA, the CDR3 is TGCAGCGTTGACCACAGGGGCAATGAGCAGTTCTTC. The rearrangement uses TRBV29-1 and TRBJ2-1; 7 bases are shared with TRBD1. There are 12 residues in the CDR3. Germline V gives CDR1 SQVTM, CDR2 ANQGSEA. Unmatched junction bases numbered 2, after V lost 3 bases and J lost 6 bases.